One and the same sample provided the 11 T cell receptor beta chains below, sequenced in a study of Ad26.COV2.S vaccination and SARS-CoV-2 variants. Assay: immunoSEQ multiplex PCR; the TCRdb copy retains only in-frame clones and omits some. The profile shows over 400,000 clones, less than 95% of them singletons. The treatment was: around 19 received Ad26.COV2.S at low or high dose, single or two shots; about 5 received placebo; per-sample allocation not given. Repertoires come from day 63 after the first vaccine or placebo injection. Sequencing was performed on peripheral blood, taken in a trial of Ad26.COV2.S vaccine versus placebo. The origin of the receptors is a person aged 18-60 years who received the Ad26.COV2.S COVID-19 vaccine or a placebo.

The rearrangement links TRBV19 to TRBJ2-7, with D possibly being TRBD1 (5 bases). V lost 3 bases, J lost 5 bases, and 14 bases lay in between. Germline CDR1 LNHDA, CDR2 SQIVND (reference sequence). The CDR3 length is 14 residues. The CDR3 DNA follows: TGTGCCAGTAGTATTAAGGGGTCATCCCACGAGCAGTACTTC. Its protein product is CASSIKGSSHEQYF.

The chain has TRBV28 and TRBJ1-1; 9 positions match TRBD1. The V and J ends lost 4 bases and 7 bases, in that order; junction bases with no gene match: 10. CDR3 length: 15 amino acids. Germline CDR1 MDHEN, CDR2 SYDVKM. This CDR3 reads CASSSPGTGRSEAFF. The CDR3 coding sequence is TGTGCCAGCAGTTCCCCCGGGACAGGGCGAAGTGAAGCTTTCTTT.

The V gene is TRBV9, the J gene TRBJ2-3; D remains ambiguous. The V gene lost 4 bases and the J gene lost 4 bases, with 13 bases spanning the gap. The germline CDR1 and CDR2 sequences are SGDLS and YYNGEE. The CDR3 consists of 14 residues. In nucleotides, the CDR3 is TGTGCCAGCAGCATGGGCCCGTGGGCAGATACGCAGTATTTT. Amino acids: CASSMGPWADTQYF.

The V and J genes are TRBV4-2 and TRBJ1-5, with D perhaps matching TRBD1 (5 bases). Between the trimmed V and J ends, which lost 0 bases and 0 bases, there was a span of 12 bases. CDR1 and CDR2 (germline): LGHNA, YNFKEQ. The CDR3 totals 17 residues. CDR3 in DNA: TGTGCCAGCAGCCAAGATTTGGGGGAGGGTAGCAATCAGCCCCAGCATTTT. Translating gives CASSQDLGEGSNQPQHF.

The chain has TRBV28 and TRBJ1-1, with D possibly TRBD1 on 6 matching bases. V lost 6 bases, J lost 1 base, and 15 bases lay in between. CDR3 length: 15 residues. Germline CDR1 and CDR2: MDHEN and SYDVKM. CDR3 in amino acids: CASRPNRATNTEAFF. Written as DNA, the CDR3 is TGTGCCAGCAGGCCGAACAGGGCGACGAACACTGAAGCTTTCTTT.

The chain recombines TRBV2 with TRBJ1-1; no clear D gene. CDR1 SNHLY and CDR2 FYNNEI come from the germline V gene. This CDR3 has 11 amino acids. The V end was cut by 2 bases, the J end by 7 bases, with 5 bases between. The CDR3 region has the DNA TGTGCCAGCAGTGAAAGAGGTGAAGCTTTCTTT. Its protein product is CASSERGEAFF.

The chain carries TRBV7-9 and TRBJ1-1, with TRBD1 as a possible D gene (5 bases). The CDR3 extends over 16 amino acids. Trimming removed 5 bases from V and 7 bases from J, with 23 bases in between. Germline CDR1 and CDR2: SEHNR and FQNEAQ (reference sequence). Here the CDR3 DNA reads TGTGCCAGCAGCCCCCCCGGGACCCCTGAGAATGTTGAAGCTTTCTTT. This encodes CASSPPGTPENVEAFF.

J is TRBJ2-3 and V is TRBV5-1; D gene uncertain. Germline V gene lookup returns CDR1 SGHRS and CDR2 YFSETQ. The V end lost 0 bases, the J end lost 0 bases, and 8 bases lay between the germline ends. The CDR3 consists of 15 residues. Here the CDR3 reads CASSLEWLSTDTQYF. CDR3 nucleotides: TGCGCCAGCAGCTTGGAGTGGCTGAGCACAGATACGCAGTATTTT.

V gene TRBV6-2 or TRBV6-3 combines with J gene TRBJ2-7, with TRBD1 matching over 8 bases. The CDR3 is 18 amino acids. CDR1 is MNHEY and CDR2 is SVGEGT in the germline V gene. With V trimmed by 0 bases and J by 7 bases, 17 bases remained unmatched. The CDR3 sequence: CASSYSTTPGQVFLEQYF. CDR3 nucleotides: TGTGCCAGCAGTTACTCCACCACTCCGGGACAGGTGTTTTTGGAGCAGTACTTC.

The V and J genes are TRBV7-9 and TRBJ2-5, with D unresolved. Looked up from germline, CDR1 is SEHNR and CDR2 is FQNEAQ (reference sequence). Deletions cut 1 base from V and 2 bases from J, with 11 bases between. The CDR3 runs 15 residues. The CDR3 nucleotides are TGTGCCAGCAGCTTAGGTGGGCCGGAGCAAGAGACCCAGTACTTC. Encoded protein: CASSLGGPEQETQYF.

This clone was counted a single time. The chain links TRBV11-3 to TRBJ2-1; TRBD2 agrees at 10 bases. This CDR3 is built from 14 residues. Germline trimming cut 3 bases from V and 7 bases from J; bases unmatched to any gene: 3. CDR1 and CDR2 from the germline V gene are SGHNT and YENEEA. This CDR3 is CASSFSSGSNEQFF. The CDR3 DNA reads as TGTGCCAGCAGCTTTTCTAGCGGGAGTAATGAGCAGTTCTTC.